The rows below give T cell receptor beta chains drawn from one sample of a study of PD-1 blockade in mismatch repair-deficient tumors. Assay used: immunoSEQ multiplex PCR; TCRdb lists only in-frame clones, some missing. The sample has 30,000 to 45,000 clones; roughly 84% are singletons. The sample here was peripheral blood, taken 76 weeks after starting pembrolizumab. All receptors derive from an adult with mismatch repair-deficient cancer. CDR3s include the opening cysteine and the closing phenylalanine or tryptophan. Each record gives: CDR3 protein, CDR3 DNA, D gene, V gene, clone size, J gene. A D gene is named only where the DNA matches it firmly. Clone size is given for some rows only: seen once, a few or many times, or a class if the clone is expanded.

CDR3 protein: CASSWGQITGELFF
CDR3 DNA: TGTGCCAGCAGTTGGGGACAGATCACCGGGGAGCTGTTTTTT
D gene: TRBD1
V gene: TRBV27
clone size: .
J gene: TRBJ2-2

CDR3 protein: CASSAGYTYEQYF
CDR3 DNA: TGTGCCAGCAGCGCCGGGTATACCTACGAGCAGTACTTC
D gene: .
V gene: TRBV6-1
clone size: .
J gene: TRBJ2-7

CDR3 protein: CASSIGVNSNQPQHF
CDR3 DNA: TGTGCCAGTAGTATCGGGGTTAACAGCAATCAGCCCCAGCATTTT
D gene: .
V gene: TRBV19
clone size: .
J gene: TRBJ1-5

CDR3 protein: CSVLGRGNYGYTF
CDR3 DNA: TGCAGCGTTTTAGGCAGGGGGAACTATGGCTACACCTTC
D gene: TRBD1
V gene: TRBV29-1
clone size: .
J gene: TRBJ1-2

CDR3 protein: CASSSTSGNNNEQFF
CDR3 DNA: TGTGCCAGCAGCTCGACTAGCGGGAATAACAATGAGCAGTTCTTC
D gene: TRBD2
V gene: TRBV9
clone size: .
J gene: TRBJ2-1

CDR3 protein: CASSQGPGPNTEAFF
CDR3 DNA: TGCGCCAGCAGCCAAGGTCCGGGACCGAACACTGAAGCTTTCTTT
D gene: .
V gene: TRBV4-1
clone size: once
J gene: TRBJ1-1

CDR3 protein: CASSPRDQRGGPGELFF
CDR3 DNA: TGTGCCAGCAGCCCGCGGGACCAGCGGGGGGGTCCCGGGGAGCTGTTTTTT
D gene: TRBD2
V gene: TRBV9
clone size: .
J gene: TRBJ2-2

CDR3 protein: CASSPKDVYEQYF
CDR3 DNA: TGTGCCAGCTCACCAAAAGACGTCTACGAGCAGTACTTC
D gene: .
V gene: TRBV18
clone size: .
J gene: TRBJ2-7

CDR3 protein: CASSSGQSYEQYF
CDR3 DNA: TGTGCCAGCAGTTCGGGCCAGTCCTACGAGCAGTACTTC
D gene: .
V gene: TRBV27
clone size: .
J gene: TRBJ2-7

CDR3 protein: CASELSASYEQYF
CDR3 DNA: TGTGCCAGCGAGCTATCCGCTTCCTACGAGCAGTACTTC
D gene: .
V gene: TRBV25-1
clone size: few
J gene: TRBJ2-7

CDR3 protein: CASTADSSGYNEQFF
CDR3 DNA: TGTGCCAGCACCGCGGATTCTAGCGGTTACAATGAGCAGTTCTTC
D gene: TRBD2
V gene: TRBV11-3
clone size: .
J gene: TRBJ2-1

CDR3 protein: CASSRRDSSYEQYF
CDR3 DNA: TGTGCCAGCAGCCGAAGGGACAGCTCCTACGAGCAGTACTTC
D gene: TRBD1
V gene: TRBV7-9
clone size: .
J gene: TRBJ2-7

CDR3 protein: CASRDRGSGYGYTF
CDR3 DNA: TGTGCCAGCAGAGACAGGGGGTCTGGCTATGGCTACACCTTC
D gene: TRBD1
V gene: TRBV6-5
clone size: .
J gene: TRBJ1-2

CDR3 protein: CAGGSKNEQYF
CDR3 DNA: TGCGCGGGAGGCTCTAAGAACGAGCAGTACTTC
D gene: TRBD2
V gene: TRBV20-1
clone size: few
J gene: TRBJ2-7

CDR3 protein: CASSQGLMGDQPQHF
CDR3 DNA: TGTGCCAGCAGCCAGGGGTTAATGGGGGATCAGCCCCAGCATTTT
D gene: .
V gene: TRBV5-6
clone size: few
J gene: TRBJ1-5

CDR3 protein: CASSLAGGRGLNTEAFF
CDR3 DNA: TGCGCCAGCAGCTTGGCGGGGGGTAGGGGGTTAAACACTGAAGCTTTCTTT
D gene: .
V gene: TRBV5-1
clone size: .
J gene: TRBJ1-1

CDR3 protein: CASSFSGNPRDEQFF
CDR3 DNA: TGTGCCAGCAGCTTTTCCGGTAATCCTCGGGATGAGCAGTTCTTC
D gene: .
V gene: TRBV5-6
clone size: .
J gene: TRBJ2-1

CDR3 protein: CASSPRGANTEAFF
CDR3 DNA: TGTGCCAGCTCACCACGTGGAGCGAACACTGAAGCTTTCTTT
D gene: .
V gene: TRBV18
clone size: .
J gene: TRBJ1-1

CDR3 protein: CASSEGGTGNF
CDR3 DNA: TGTGCCAGCAGTGAAGGTGGGACAGGGAACTTC
D gene: TRBD1
V gene: TRBV6-1
clone size: few
J gene: TRBJ2-7

CDR3 protein: CASSLGEEGSETQYF
CDR3 DNA: TGTGCCAGCAGCTTGGGAGAGGAAGGCTCGGAGACCCAGTACTTC
D gene: .
V gene: TRBV5-6
clone size: .
J gene: TRBJ2-5

CDR3 protein: CASRGAATDTQYF
CDR3 DNA: TGTGCCAGCAGAGGGGCAGCCACAGATACGCAGTATTTT
D gene: .
V gene: TRBV11-1
clone size: .
J gene: TRBJ2-3

CDR3 protein: CASSTTQIFNYGYTF
CDR3 DNA: TGCGCCAGCAGCACAACGCAGATCTTCAACTATGGCTACACCTTC
D gene: .
V gene: TRBV4-1
clone size: .
J gene: TRBJ1-2

CDR3 protein: CASSLWVGGQETQYF
CDR3 DNA: TGTGCCAGCAGCTTGTGGGTGGGGGGGCAAGAGACCCAGTACTTC
D gene: TRBD2
V gene: TRBV5-6
clone size: .
J gene: TRBJ2-5

CDR3 protein: CASSLEGLAGVSDTQYF
CDR3 DNA: TGTGCCAGCAGCTTAGAGGGACTAGCGGGAGTATCAGATACGCAGTATTTT
D gene: TRBD2
V gene: TRBV5-4
clone size: .
J gene: TRBJ2-3

CDR3 protein: CATSRDSREDPTGELFF
CDR3 DNA: TGTGCCACCAGCAGAGATTCTCGGGAGGACCCCACCGGGGAGCTGTTTTTT
D gene: TRBD2
V gene: TRBV15
clone size: once
J gene: TRBJ2-2

CDR3 protein: CATGQAPGAFF
CDR3 DNA: TGTGCCACGGGACAGGCCCCGGGGGCTTTCTTT
D gene: TRBD1
V gene: TRBV28
clone size: .
J gene: TRBJ1-1

CDR3 protein: CATHYVAGELFF
CDR3 DNA: TGTGCCACCCATTACGTAGCCGGGGAGCTGTTTTTT
D gene: .
V gene: TRBV2
clone size: .
J gene: TRBJ2-2

CDR3 protein: CASSLGRGTEAFF
CDR3 DNA: TGCGCCAGCAGCTTGGGGCGGGGCACTGAAGCTTTCTTT
D gene: .
V gene: TRBV5-1
clone size: few
J gene: TRBJ1-1

CDR3 protein: CAISRTATGDEQFF
CDR3 DNA: TGTGCCATCAGTAGGACAGCGACGGGAGATGAGCAGTTCTTC
D gene: .
V gene: TRBV10-3
clone size: .
J gene: TRBJ2-1

CDR3 protein: CASRKTVSYEQYF
CDR3 DNA: TGTGCCAGCAGGAAGACAGTATCTTACGAGCAGTACTTC
D gene: .
V gene: TRBV27
clone size: .
J gene: TRBJ2-7

CDR3 protein: CASSQETMETQYF
CDR3 DNA: TGCGCCAGCAGCCAGGAAACTATGGAGACCCAGTACTTC
D gene: .
V gene: TRBV5-1
clone size: .
J gene: TRBJ2-5

CDR3 protein: CASSLEGPPVAFF
CDR3 DNA: TGTGCCAGCAGCTTAGAAGGACCCCCTGTAGCTTTCTTT
D gene: .
V gene: TRBV7-8
clone size: .
J gene: TRBJ1-1

CDR3 protein: CASSLDRGSYNEQFF
CDR3 DNA: TGTGCCAGCAGCTTGGACAGGGGTAGCTACAATGAGCAGTTCTTC
D gene: TRBD1
V gene: TRBV5-4
clone size: .
J gene: TRBJ2-1

CDR3 protein: CATSRGGGQTGNEQFF
CDR3 DNA: TGTGCCACCAGCAGAGGCGGAGGCCAAACTGGGAATGAGCAGTTCTTC
D gene: .
V gene: TRBV15
clone size: .
J gene: TRBJ2-1

CDR3 protein: CASSGGVAYNEQFF
CDR3 DNA: TGTGCCAGCAGTGGGGGAGTCGCCTACAATGAGCAGTTCTTC
D gene: .
V gene: TRBV27
clone size: .
J gene: TRBJ2-1

CDR3 protein: CAWSLGPPSGNTIYF
CDR3 DNA: TGTGCCTGGAGCCTGGGACCGCCGTCTGGAAACACCATATATTTT
D gene: .
V gene: TRBV30
clone size: .
J gene: TRBJ1-3

CDR3 protein: CASSVSLTDTQYF
CDR3 DNA: TGTGCTTCCTCGGTTAGCCTCACAGATACGCAGTATTTT
D gene: .
V gene: TRBV12-5
clone size: .
J gene: TRBJ2-3

CDR3 protein: CASSLRKGQHGYTF
CDR3 DNA: TGCGCCAGCAGCTTGAGGAAGGGGCAGCATGGCTACACCTTC
D gene: .
V gene: TRBV5-1
clone size: .
J gene: TRBJ1-2

CDR3 protein: CTSSLAQGPGNTIYF
CDR3 DNA: TGTACCAGCAGTTTGGCCCAGGGCCCTGGAAACACCATATATTTT
D gene: .
V gene: TRBV6-5
clone size: .
J gene: TRBJ1-3

CDR3 protein: CASSPRVSSGTYNEQFF
CDR3 DNA: TGTGCCAGCTCACCACGAGTTTCTAGCGGAACCTACAATGAGCAGTTCTTC
D gene: TRBD2
V gene: TRBV18
clone size: .
J gene: TRBJ2-1

CDR3 protein: CASSRDRGETKNIQYF
CDR3 DNA: TGTGCCAGCAGCAGAGACAGGGGTGAAACCAAAAACATTCAGTACTTC
D gene: .
V gene: TRBV21-1
clone size: once
J gene: TRBJ2-4

CDR3 protein: CASSFDISNQPQHF
CDR3 DNA: TGTGCCAGCAGCTTTGACATTAGCAATCAGCCCCAGCATTTT
D gene: .
V gene: TRBV7-8
clone size: .
J gene: TRBJ1-5

CDR3 protein: CASSWGQGEKTF
CDR3 DNA: TGTGCCAGCAGCTGGGGACAGGGGGAAAAGACCTTC
D gene: TRBD1
V gene: TRBV7-9
clone size: .
J gene: TRBJ1-2

CDR3 protein: CASSLLYNNEQFF
CDR3 DNA: TGTGCCAGCAGCCTACTATACAACAATGAGCAGTTCTTC
D gene: .
V gene: TRBV11-3
clone size: .
J gene: TRBJ2-1

CDR3 protein: CASSPPGQGNNQPQHF
CDR3 DNA: TGTGCCAGCAGCCCTCCCGGACAGGGCAACAATCAGCCCCAGCATTTT
D gene: TRBD1
V gene: TRBV5-5
clone size: once
J gene: TRBJ1-5